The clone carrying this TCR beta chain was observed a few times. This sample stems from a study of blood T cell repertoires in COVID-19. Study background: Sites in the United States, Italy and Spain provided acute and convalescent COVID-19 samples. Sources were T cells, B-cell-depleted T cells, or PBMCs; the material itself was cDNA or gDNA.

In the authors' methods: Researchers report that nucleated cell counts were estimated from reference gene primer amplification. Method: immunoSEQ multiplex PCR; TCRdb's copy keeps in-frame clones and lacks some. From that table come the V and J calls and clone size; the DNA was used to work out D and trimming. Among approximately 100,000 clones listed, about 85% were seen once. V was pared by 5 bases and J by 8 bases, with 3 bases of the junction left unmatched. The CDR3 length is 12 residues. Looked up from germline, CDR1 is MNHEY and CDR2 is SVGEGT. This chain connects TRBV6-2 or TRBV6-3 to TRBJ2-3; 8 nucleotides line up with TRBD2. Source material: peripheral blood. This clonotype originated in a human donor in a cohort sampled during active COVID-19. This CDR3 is CASSLAGGTQYF. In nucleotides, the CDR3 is TGTGCCAGCAGTCTCGCGGGGGGTACGCAGTATTTT.